This T cell receptor (beta chain) was profiled in a study of cytomegalovirus exposure and HLA in healthy donors. Broader study findings: The CMV antigen specificity of a few CMV-associated chains was confirmed through in vitro analysis. CMV serostatus was the only recorded immune exposure for donors.

PCR involved 60 Vbeta and 13 Jbeta primers. The method was immunoSEQ multiplex PCR; TCRdb's version includes in-frame clones alone and lacks a portion of them. Among about 190,000 clones listed, around four fifths were seen once. About this clone itself: Its specificity is not known.

This CDR3 has 14 residues. Per germline, CDR1 MNHNS and CDR2 SASEGT. The clonotype was recovered from a woman in her fifties or sixties in good health and CMV-seropositive. Material: PBMCs. The chain is built from TRBV6-1 and TRBJ2-5; perhaps TRBD1 as D (6 bases). The J call may be in error: the DNA end matches TRBJ2-7 better. In DNA, the CDR3 is TGTGCCAGCAGCCTGACAGGATGGGCCTACGAGCAGTACTTC. Translated, it gives CASSLTGWAYEQYF.